The clone carrying this T cell receptor (beta chain) has a handful of counts. Antigen unknown. Clones were sequenced by immunoSEQ multiplex PCR, and TCRdb holds only the in-frame ones, with some missing. The table has more than 300,000 clones, approximately 90% seen once; the top ten hold 6.4%. This specimen belongs to a study of Ad26.COV2.S vaccination and SARS-CoV-2 variants. The overall study: This donor came from the COV1001 trial of Ad26.COV2.S. Ad26.COV2.S given intramuscularly, once or twice 56 days apart. Study-wide results and limits: Spike-specific TCR breadth ran higher among vaccine recipients than placebo recipients. Total responses of T cells may have been underestimated by the analyses of TCR breadth and depth.

CDR1 SEHNR and CDR2 FQNEAQ come from the germline V gene (reference sequence). The CDR3 runs 16 residues. V was pared by 4 bases and J by 7 bases, with 10 bases of the junction left unmatched. Treatment given: about 20 received Ad26.COV2.S at low or high dose, single or two shots; about 5 received placebo; per-sample allocation not given. Day 63 after the first injection of vaccine or placebo was the sampling time. This receptor was identified in a person aged 18-60 years who received the Ad26.COV2.S COVID-19 vaccine or a placebo. This rearrangement joins TRBV7-9 to TRBJ1-2; TRBD1 matches at 12 bases. The source was peripheral blood, collected in a trial of Ad26.COV2.S vaccine versus placebo. CDR3 nucleotide sequence: TGTGCCAGCAGCTCCCCCGCCGGGACAGGGGGCCGTGGCTACACCTTC. It yields the protein CASSSPAGTGGRGYTF.